Here is one T cell receptor beta chain with its context. Per-sample PBMC isolation yielded at least 6.5 million cells. This record belongs to a study of blood T cells in healthy people across ages. A sample-barcoded 5' primer and a J-beta primer mix were used in a second PCR of about 7 to 11 cycles. TCRdb independently ran MiXCR on the 5' RACE reads; one entry per CDR3 protein. The profile shows around 990,000 distinct CDR3 sequences, roughly 24% of them singletons. The CDR3 runs 17 residues. Germline V gives CDR1 SEHNR, CDR2 FQNEAQ (reference sequence). V shed 5 bases and J 0 bases; nucleotides not matched to a gene: 8. In addition, the sample was reused for a study of T cells of mothers and their children.

The chain is built from TRBV7-9 and TRBJ1-3; 9 bases are a match to TRBD1. Sequencing used blood. This clonotype was sampled from a girl aged 2-10 years in good health. In DNA, the CDR3 is TGTGCCAGCAGCGGTTTTTACAGGGGGCCCTCTGGAAACACCATATATTTT. Its protein is CASSGFYRGPSGNTIYF. The complete variable domain, with remaining parts taken from reference TRBV7-9 and TRBJ1-3, reads DTGVSQNPRHKITKRGQNVTFRCDPISEHNRLYWYRQTLGQGPEFLTYFQNEAQLEKSRLLSDRFSAERPKGSFSTLEIQRTEQGDSAMYLCASSGFYRGPSGNTIYFGEGSWLTVV.